The present entry profiles one T cell receptor beta chain with its context. This record comes from a study of T cell clonotyping in hematopoietic cell transplantation. Overall study context: Pretransplant recipient samples were taken after cytoreduction.

The data were produced by immunoSEQ multiplex PCR, yet TCRdb's version contains in-frame clones alone and is incomplete. In the table there are some 7,000 clones, almost 90% of which are singletons. The time point was: recipient sample about 28 days before transplant, after cytoreduction. V lost 2 bases, J lost 8 bases, and 12 bases lay in between. The CDR3 runs to 14 residues. Germline loops: CDR1 KGHSH, CDR2 LQKENI. This rearrangement joins TRBV18 to TRBJ1-4; possibly TRBD1 for D (5 bases). This sample comprised peripheral blood mononuclear cells, obtained before stem cell transplant. This clonotype originated in a man aged 25-40 years with acute myeloid leukemia. Some clones in this sample may be carry-over from other donors' samples. For the CDR3, the DNA is TGTGCCAGCTCACCATTCTGGACACTAGAAAAACTGTTTTTT. Amino acid sequence: CASSPFWTLEKLFF.